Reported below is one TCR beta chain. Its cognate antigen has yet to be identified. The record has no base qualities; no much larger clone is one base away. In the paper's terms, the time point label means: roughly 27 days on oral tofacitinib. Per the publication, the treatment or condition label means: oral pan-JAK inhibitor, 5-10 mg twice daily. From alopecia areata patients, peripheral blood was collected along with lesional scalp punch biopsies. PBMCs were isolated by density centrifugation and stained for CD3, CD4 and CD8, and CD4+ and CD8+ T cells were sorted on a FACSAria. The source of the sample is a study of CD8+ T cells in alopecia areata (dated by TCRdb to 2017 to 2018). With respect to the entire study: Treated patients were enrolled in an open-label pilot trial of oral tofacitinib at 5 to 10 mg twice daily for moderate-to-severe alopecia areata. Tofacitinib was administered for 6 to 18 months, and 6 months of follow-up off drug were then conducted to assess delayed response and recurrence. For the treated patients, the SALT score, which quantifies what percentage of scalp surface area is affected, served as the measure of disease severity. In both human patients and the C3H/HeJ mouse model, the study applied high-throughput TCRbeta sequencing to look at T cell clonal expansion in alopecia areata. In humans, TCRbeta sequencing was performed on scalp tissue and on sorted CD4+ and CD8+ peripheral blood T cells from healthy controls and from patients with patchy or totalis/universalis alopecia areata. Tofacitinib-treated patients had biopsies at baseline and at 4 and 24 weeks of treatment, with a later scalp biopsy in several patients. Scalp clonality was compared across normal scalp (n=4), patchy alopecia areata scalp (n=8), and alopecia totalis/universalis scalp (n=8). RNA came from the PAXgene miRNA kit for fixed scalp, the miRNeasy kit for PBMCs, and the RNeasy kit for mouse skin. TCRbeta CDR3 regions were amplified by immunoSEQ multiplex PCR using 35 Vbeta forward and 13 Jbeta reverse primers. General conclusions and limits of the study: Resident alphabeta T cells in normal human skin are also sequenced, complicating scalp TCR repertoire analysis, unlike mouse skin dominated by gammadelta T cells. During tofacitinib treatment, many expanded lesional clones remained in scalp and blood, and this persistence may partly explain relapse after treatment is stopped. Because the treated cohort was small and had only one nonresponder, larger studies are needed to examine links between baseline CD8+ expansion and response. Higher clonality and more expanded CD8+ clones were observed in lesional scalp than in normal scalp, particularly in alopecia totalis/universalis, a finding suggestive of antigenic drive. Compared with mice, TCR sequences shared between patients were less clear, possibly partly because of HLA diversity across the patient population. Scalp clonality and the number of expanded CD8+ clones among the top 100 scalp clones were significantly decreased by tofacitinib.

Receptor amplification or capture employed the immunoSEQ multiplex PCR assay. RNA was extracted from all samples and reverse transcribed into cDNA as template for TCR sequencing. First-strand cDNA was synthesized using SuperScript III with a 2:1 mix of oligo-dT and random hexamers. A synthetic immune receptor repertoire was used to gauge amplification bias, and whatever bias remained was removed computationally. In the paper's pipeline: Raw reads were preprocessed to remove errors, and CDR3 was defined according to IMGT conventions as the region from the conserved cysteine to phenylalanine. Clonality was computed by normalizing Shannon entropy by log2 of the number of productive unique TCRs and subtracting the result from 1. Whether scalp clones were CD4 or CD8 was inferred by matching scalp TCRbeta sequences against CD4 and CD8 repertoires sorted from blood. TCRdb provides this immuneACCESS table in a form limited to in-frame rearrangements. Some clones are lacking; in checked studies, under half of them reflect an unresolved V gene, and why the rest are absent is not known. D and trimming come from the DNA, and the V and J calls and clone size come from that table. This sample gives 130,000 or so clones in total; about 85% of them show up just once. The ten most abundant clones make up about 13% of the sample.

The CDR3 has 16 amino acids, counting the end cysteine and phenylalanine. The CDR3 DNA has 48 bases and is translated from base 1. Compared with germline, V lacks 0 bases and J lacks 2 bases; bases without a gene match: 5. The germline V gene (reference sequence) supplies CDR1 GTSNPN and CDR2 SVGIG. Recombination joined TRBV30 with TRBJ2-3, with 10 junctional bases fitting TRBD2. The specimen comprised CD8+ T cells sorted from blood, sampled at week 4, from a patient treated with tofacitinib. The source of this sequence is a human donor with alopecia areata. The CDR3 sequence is CAWSVVTSGPTDTQYF. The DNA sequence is TGTGCCTGGAGTGTAGTGACTAGCGGGCCCACAGATACGCAGTATTTT. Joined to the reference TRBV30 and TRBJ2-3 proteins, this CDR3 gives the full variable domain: SQTIHQWPATLVQPVGSPLSLECTVEGTSNPNLYWYRQAAGRGLQLLFYSVGIGQISSEVPQNLSASRPQDRQFILSSKKLLLSDSGFYLCAWSVVTSGPTDTQYFGPGTRLTVL.